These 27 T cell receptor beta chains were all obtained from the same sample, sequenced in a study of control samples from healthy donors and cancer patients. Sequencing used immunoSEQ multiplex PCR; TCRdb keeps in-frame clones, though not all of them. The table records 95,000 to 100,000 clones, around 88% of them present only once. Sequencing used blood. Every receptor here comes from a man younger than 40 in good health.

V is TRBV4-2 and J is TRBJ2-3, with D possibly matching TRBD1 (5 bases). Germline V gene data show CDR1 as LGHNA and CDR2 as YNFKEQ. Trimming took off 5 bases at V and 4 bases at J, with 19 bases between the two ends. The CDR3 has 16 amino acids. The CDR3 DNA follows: TGTGCCAGCAGCTCCCAAGAAGGGGCGGCCTCAGATACGCAGTATTTT. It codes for CASSSQEGAASDTQYF.

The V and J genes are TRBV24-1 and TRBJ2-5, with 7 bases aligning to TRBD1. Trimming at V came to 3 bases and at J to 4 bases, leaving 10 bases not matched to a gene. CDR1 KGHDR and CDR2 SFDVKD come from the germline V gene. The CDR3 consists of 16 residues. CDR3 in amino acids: CATSDAEQGRGETQYF. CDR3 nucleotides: TGTGCCACCAGTGATGCTGAACAGGGGCGAGGAGAGACCCAGTACTTC.

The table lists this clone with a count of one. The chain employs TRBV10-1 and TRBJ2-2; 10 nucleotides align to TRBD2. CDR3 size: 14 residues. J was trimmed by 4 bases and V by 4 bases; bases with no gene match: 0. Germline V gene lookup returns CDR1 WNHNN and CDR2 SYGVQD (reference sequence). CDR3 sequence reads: CASSGTSGTGELFF. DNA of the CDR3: TGCGCCAGCAGTGGGACTAGCGGCACCGGGGAGCTGTTTTTT.

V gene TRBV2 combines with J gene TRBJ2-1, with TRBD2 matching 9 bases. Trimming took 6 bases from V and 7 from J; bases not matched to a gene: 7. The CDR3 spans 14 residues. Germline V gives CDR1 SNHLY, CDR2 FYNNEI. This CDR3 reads CASRRSSGANEQFF. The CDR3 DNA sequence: TGTGCCAGCAGGCGTTCTAGCGGGGCGAATGAGCAGTTCTTC.

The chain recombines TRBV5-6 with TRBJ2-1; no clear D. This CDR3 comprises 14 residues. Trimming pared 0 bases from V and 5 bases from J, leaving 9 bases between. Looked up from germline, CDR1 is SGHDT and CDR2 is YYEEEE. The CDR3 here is CASSLGVTDNEQFF. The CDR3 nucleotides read TGTGCCAGCAGCTTGGGAGTAACGGACAATGAGCAGTTCTTC.

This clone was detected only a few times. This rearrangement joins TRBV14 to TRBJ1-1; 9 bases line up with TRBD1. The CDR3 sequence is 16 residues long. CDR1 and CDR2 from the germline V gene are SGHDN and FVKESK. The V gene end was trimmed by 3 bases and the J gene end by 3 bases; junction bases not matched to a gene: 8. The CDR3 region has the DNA TGTGCCAGCAGCCACTACAGGGGGCTCGGCGACACTGAAGCTTTCTTT. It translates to CASSHYRGLGDTEAFF.

DNA of the CDR3: TGTGCCAGCAGTCCCATAGCGGCTCCCTACGAGCAGTACTTC. Protein sequence: CASSPIAAPYEQYF. The chain uses TRBV7-9 and TRBJ2-7, with a tentative D call TRBD2 (6 bases). The CDR3 loop spans 14 amino acids. Trimming removed 6 bases at V and 2 bases at J, with 14 bases between. Germline V CDR1 and CDR2: SEHNR, FQNEAQ (reference sequence).

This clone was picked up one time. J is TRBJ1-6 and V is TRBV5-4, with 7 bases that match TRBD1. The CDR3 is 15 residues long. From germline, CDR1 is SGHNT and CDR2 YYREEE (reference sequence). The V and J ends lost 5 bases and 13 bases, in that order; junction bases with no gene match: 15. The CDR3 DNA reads TGTGCCAGCAGTCCGTCCGGGACAGCTACCATCCCCCTCCACTTT. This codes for CASSPSGTATIPLHF.

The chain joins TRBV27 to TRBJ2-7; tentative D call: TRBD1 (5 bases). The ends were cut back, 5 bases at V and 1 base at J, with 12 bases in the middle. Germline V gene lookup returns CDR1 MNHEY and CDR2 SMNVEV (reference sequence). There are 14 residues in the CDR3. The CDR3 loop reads CASSQTDPSYEQYV. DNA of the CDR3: TGTGCCAGCAGTCAGACAGACCCATCCTACGAGCAGTACGTC.

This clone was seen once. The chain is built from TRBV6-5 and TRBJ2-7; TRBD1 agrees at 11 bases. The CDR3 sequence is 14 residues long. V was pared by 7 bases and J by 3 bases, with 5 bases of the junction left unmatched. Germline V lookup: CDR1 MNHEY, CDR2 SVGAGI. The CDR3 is CASTGTGGGYEQYF. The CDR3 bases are TGTGCCAGCACCGGGACAGGGGGTGGCTACGAGCAGTACTTC.

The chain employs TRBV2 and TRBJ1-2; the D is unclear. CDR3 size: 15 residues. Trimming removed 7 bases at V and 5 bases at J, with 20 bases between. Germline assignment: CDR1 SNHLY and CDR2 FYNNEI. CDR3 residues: CASTPATVFVYGYTF. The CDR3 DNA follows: TGTGCCAGCACCCCTGCAACGGTATTTGTGTATGGCTACACCTTC.

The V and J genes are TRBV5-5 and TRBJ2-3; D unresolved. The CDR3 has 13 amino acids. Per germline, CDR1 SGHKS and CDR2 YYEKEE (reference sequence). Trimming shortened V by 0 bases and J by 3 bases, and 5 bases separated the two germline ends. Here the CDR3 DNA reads TGTGCCAGCAGCTTGGCTCCAACAGATACGCAGTATTTT. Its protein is CASSLAPTDTQYF.

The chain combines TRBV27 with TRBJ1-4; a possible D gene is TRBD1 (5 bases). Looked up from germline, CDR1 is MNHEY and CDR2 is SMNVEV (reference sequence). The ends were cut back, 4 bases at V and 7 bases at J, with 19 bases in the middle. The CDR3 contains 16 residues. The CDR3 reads CASSSGWTIAFEKLFF. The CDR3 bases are TGTGCCAGCAGTTCCGGGTGGACAATTGCTTTTGAAAAACTGTTTTTT.

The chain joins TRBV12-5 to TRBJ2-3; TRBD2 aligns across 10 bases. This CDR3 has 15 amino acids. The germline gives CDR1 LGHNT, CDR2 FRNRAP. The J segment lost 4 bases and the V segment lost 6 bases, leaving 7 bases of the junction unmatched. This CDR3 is CASGTSGPVADTQYF. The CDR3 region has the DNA TGTGCTAGTGGGACTAGCGGGCCTGTAGCAGATACGCAGTATTTT.

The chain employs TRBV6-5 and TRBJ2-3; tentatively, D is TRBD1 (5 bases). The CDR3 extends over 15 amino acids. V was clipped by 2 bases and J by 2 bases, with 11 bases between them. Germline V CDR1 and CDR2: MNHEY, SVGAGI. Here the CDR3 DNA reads TGTGCCAGCAGTTACATGGGGCTCGCCACAGATACGCAGTATTTT. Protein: CASSYMGLATDTQYF.

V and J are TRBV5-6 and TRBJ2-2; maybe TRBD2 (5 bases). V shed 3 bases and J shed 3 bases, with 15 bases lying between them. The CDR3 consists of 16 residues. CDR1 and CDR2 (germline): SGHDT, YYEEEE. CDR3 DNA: TGTGCCAGCAGCTCGGACTTCCACGTAGACACCGGGGAGCTGTTTTTT. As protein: CASSSDFHVDTGELFF.

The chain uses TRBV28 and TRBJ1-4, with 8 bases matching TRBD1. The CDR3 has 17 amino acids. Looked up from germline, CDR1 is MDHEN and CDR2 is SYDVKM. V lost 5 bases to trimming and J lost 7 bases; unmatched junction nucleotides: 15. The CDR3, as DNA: TGTGCCAGCAGTATAGCTGCCCCGGGACAGGTGGGTGAAAAACTGTTTTTT. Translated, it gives CASSIAAPGQVGEKLFF.

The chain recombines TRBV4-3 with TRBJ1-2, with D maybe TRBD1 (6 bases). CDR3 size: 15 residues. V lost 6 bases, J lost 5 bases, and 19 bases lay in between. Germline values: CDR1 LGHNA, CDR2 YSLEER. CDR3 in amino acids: CASRMNLQGLYGYTF. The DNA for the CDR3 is TGCGCCAGCAGAATGAATCTACAGGGTTTGTATGGCTACACCTTC.

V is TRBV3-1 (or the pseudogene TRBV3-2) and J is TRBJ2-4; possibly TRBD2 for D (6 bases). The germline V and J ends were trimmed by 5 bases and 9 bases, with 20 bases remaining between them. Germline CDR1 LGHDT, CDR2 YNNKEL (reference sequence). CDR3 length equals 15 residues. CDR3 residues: CASSAPGHRGIIQYF. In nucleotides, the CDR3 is TGTGCCAGCAGCGCGCCGGGGCACCGGGGGATCATTCAGTACTTC.

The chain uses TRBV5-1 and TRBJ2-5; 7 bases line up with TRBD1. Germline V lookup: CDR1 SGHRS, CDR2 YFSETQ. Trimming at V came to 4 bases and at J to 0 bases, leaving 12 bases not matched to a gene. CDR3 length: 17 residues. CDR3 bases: TGCGCCAGCAGCGCGCGTCCGGGACAGACGTACCAAGAGACCCAGTACTTC. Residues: CASSARPGQTYQETQYF.

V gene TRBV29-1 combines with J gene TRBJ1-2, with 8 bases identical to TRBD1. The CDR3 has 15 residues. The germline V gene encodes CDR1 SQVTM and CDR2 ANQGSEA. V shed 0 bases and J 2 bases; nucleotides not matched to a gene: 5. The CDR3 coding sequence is TGCAGCGTTGAAGATCGGGACAGGCCGAACTATGGCTACACCTTC. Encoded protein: CSVEDRDRPNYGYTF.

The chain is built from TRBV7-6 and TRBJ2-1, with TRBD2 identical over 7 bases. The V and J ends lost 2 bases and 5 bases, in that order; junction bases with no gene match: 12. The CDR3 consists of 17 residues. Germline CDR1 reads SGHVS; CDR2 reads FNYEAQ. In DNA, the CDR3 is TGTGCCAGCAGCTTATCAGAGTGGCGGGAGAGGGACAATGAGCAGTTCTTC. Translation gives CASSLSEWRERDNEQFF.

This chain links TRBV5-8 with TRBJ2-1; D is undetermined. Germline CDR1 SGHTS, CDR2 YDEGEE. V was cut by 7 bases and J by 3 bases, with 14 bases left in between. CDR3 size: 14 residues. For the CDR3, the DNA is TGTGCCAGCCGTCTTACCGTCTACTACAATGAGCAGTTCTTC. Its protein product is CASRLTVYYNEQFF.

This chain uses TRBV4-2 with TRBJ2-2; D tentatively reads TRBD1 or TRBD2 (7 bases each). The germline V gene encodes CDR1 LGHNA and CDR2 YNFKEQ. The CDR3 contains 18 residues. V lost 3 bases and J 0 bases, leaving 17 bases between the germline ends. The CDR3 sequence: CASSHGGGGQSNTGELFF. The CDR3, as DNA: TGTGCCAGCAGCCATGGTGGCGGGGGACAGTCGAACACCGGGGAGCTGTTTTTT.

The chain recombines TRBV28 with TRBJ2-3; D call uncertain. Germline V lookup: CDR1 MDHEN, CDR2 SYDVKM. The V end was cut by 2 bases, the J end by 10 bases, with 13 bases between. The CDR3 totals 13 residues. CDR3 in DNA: TGTGCCAGCAGTTTAGAGGCCGCTCTGCCGCAGTATTTT. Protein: CASSLEAALPQYF.

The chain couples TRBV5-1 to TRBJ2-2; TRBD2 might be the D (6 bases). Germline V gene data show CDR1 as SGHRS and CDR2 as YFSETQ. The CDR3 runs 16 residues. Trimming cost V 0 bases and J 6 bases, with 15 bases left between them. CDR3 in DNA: TGCGCCAGCAGCTTGGAGGGGACTGGAAAGGCCGGGGAGCTGTTTTTT. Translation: CASSLEGTGKAGELFF.

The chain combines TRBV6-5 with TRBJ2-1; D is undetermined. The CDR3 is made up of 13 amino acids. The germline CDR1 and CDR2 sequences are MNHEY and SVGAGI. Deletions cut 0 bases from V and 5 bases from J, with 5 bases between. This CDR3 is CASSYSGNNEQFF. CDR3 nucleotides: TGTGCCAGCAGTTACTCCGGCAACAATGAGCAGTTCTTC.